A single sample gave rise to the 21 T cell receptor beta chains below, sequenced in a study of cytomegalovirus exposure and HLA in healthy donors. This PCR relied on a set of 60 Vbeta primers and 13 Jbeta primers. Using immunoSEQ multiplex PCR, the repertoire was profiled, and TCRdb retains in-frame clones only, with some absent. The table lists about 190,000 clones, 79% of them singletons. The sequencing input was PBMCs. The receptors here all came from a woman between 18 and 29 years old in good health and CMV-seronegative.

In DNA, the CDR3 is TGTGCCAGCAGCGTAGACTCTGAGCAGCCCCAGCATTTT. It yields the protein CASSVDSEQPQHF. The chain carries TRBV9 and TRBJ1-5; D remains unclear. CDR3 length: 13 amino acids. Germline loops: CDR1 SGDLS, CDR2 YYNGEE. V was clipped by 0 bases and J by 7 bases, with 8 bases between them.

This chain connects TRBV30 to TRBJ1-1, with 7 nucleotides matching TRBD1. In germline, CDR1 is GTSNPN, CDR2 SVGIG (reference sequence). J gave up 0 bases and V 2 bases, and 3 bases lay outside the gene matches. This CDR3 region has 14 residues. The CDR3 here is CAWSSGTVNTEAFF. The CDR3 nucleotides are TGTGCCTGGAGTTCCGGGACAGTGAACACTGAAGCTTTCTTT.

The chain uses TRBV28 and TRBJ1-5; D possibly corresponds to TRBD1 (5 bases). Germline V gene sequence: CDR1 MDHEN, CDR2 SYDVKM. The ends were cut back, 7 bases at V and 2 bases at J, with 9 bases in the middle. This CDR3 is 13 amino acids long. The CDR3 DNA reads TGTGCCAGCATAAGGGGTGGCAATCAGCCCCAGCATTTT. Amino acids: CASIRGGNQPQHF. Filled out from reference TRBV28 and TRBJ1-5, the complete variable domain reads DVKVTQSSRYLVKRTGEKVFLECVQDMDHENMFWYRQDPGLGLRLIYFSYDVKMKEKGDIPEGYSVSREKKERFSLILESASTNQTSMYLCASIRGGNQPQHFGDGTRLSIL.

A word on this clone: One end of the junction varies from germline; a read error may be responsible. The rearrangement uses TRBV7-9 and TRBJ2-7; 7 positions agree with TRBD1. CDR1 is SEHNR and CDR2 is FQNEAQ in the germline V gene (reference sequence). The CDR3 is 12 residues long. The chain's CDR3 is CSSSSTGFEQYF. CDR3 coding DNA: TGTTCCAGCAGCTCGACAGGGTTCGAGCAGTACTTC.

The V call is TRBV9, the J call TRBJ2-1; 11 nucleotides match TRBD2. V trimming: 0 bases; J trimming: 7 bases; junction bases outside the gene matches: 9. CDR1 and CDR2 (germline): SGDLS, YYNGEE. This CDR3 spans 17 amino acids. CDR3 loop: CASSVASGRPAGNEQFF. In nucleotides, the CDR3 is TGTGCCAGCAGCGTAGCTAGCGGGAGGCCGGCGGGGAATGAGCAGTTCTTC.

This chain connects TRBV10-3 to TRBJ1-4, with 7 bases fitting TRBD1. The V gene's germline CDR1 is ENHRY and CDR2 SYGVKD. The trim removed 3 bases at V and 7 bases at J, leaving 2 bases unmatched. This CDR3 spans 13 amino acids. CDR3 nucleotides: TGTGCCATCAGTGACAGGGGGAGTGAAAAACTGTTTTTT. It yields the protein CAISDRGSEKLFF.

This chain joins TRBV6-6 and TRBJ2-7; 7 nucleotides agree with TRBD2. Germline-derived CDR1 and CDR2 are MNHNY and SVGAGI (reference sequence). This CDR3 has 14 amino acids. V trimming: 7 bases; J trimming: 0 bases; junction bases outside the gene matches: 6. This CDR3 reads CASKLAGSSYEQYF. The CDR3 coding sequence is TGTGCCAGCAAATTAGCGGGTTCCTCCTACGAGCAGTACTTC.

J is TRBJ2-1 and V is TRBV6-1; 8 bases line up with TRBD2. The CDR3 is made up of 13 amino acids. CDR1 and CDR2 (germline): MNHNS, SASEGT. The ends lost 7 bases at V and 9 bases at J; junction bases unmatched: 8. CDR3 region: CASTPGLAGEQFF. DNA of the CDR3: TGTGCCAGCACTCCCGGTCTAGCGGGTGAGCAGTTCTTC.

The J gene is TRBJ1-2, the V gene TRBV5-6; no clear D gene. Germline CDR1 reads SGHDT; CDR2 reads YYEEEE. The CDR3 consists of 13 residues. V lost 5 bases to trimming and J lost 3 bases, with 11 bases between them. In DNA, the CDR3 is TGTGCCAGCAGTTGGATCGGGGACTATGGCTACACCTTC. It specifies CASSWIGDYGYTF.

This clone was counted a single time. The chain employs TRBV25-1 and TRBJ2-3, with TRBD2 identical over 8 bases. This CDR3 has 15 residues. The V gene's germline CDR1 is MGHDK and CDR2 SYGVNS. V lost 5 bases, J lost 1 base, and 5 bases stayed unmatched. CDR3 coding DNA: TGTGCCAGCAGTAGCGGGAGAAGGGGCACAGATACGCAGTATTTT. It is translated as CASSSGRRGTDTQYF.

V usage is TRBV4-2 and J usage is TRBJ2-7, with D tentatively TRBD1 (5 bases). The CDR3 covers 16 residues. Germline CDR1 LGHNA, CDR2 YNFKEQ. V was clipped by 0 bases and J by 2 bases, with 14 bases between them. The CDR3 DNA reads as TGTGCCAGCAGCCAAGAAACAGGATCGTCCACCTACGAGCAGTACTTC. Translated: CASSQETGSSTYEQYF.

This clone was recorded once. J is TRBJ2-1 and V is TRBV28, with 8 bases aligning to TRBD2. Germline assignment: CDR1 MDHEN and CDR2 SYDVKM. The CDR3 covers 15 residues. J lost 7 bases, V lost 8 bases, and 13 bases had no gene match. This CDR3 reads CASGVRSGRVNEQFF. DNA for the CDR3: TGTGCCAGCGGGGTCAGGAGCGGGAGAGTGAATGAGCAGTTCTTC.

The chain couples TRBV6-1 to TRBJ2-7; TRBD1 aligns across 8 bases. Germline V gene data show CDR1 as MNHNS and CDR2 as SASEGT. This CDR3 spans 15 amino acids. V shed 4 bases and J 3 bases; nucleotides not matched to a gene: 8. The CDR3 DNA sequence: TGTGCCAGCAGTGCCGAGACAGGGGAAGTCTACGAGCAGTACTTC. It translates to CASSAETGEVYEQYF.

This clone came up a few times. The chain uses TRBV7-2 and TRBJ2-1; TRBD2 matches 7 bases. Germline V gene lookup returns CDR1 SGHTA and CDR2 FQGNSA. The CDR3 is 17 residues long. Trimming cost V 4 bases and J 1 base; bases outside gene matches: 10. The CDR3 coding sequence is TGTGCCAGCAGCTCCTCCCCCGGGAGGATGTCCTACAATGAGCAGTTCTTC. It specifies CASSSSPGRMSYNEQFF. The variable domain in full, with the rest retrieved from reference TRBV7-2 and TRBJ2-1, is GAGVSQSPSNKVTEKGKDVELRCDPISGHTALYWYRQSLGQGLEFLIYFQGNSAPDKSGLPSDRFSAERTGGSVSTLTIQRTQQEDSAVYLCASSSSPGRMSYNEQFFGPGTRLTVL.

The chain couples TRBV4-1 to TRBJ1-5; no definite D call. V was trimmed by 1 base and J by 11 bases, leaving 12 bases between them. This CDR3 contains 13 residues. Germline V gene data show CDR1 as MGHRA and CDR2 as YSYEKL. CDR3 sequence: CASSQAVSRAQHF. DNA of the CDR3: TGCGCCAGCAGCCAAGCCGTCTCGCGGGCCCAGCATTTT.

The chain combines TRBV6-1 with TRBJ1-1; D ambiguous. Germline V gene sequence: CDR1 MNHNS, CDR2 SASEGT. Trimming cost V 1 base and J 1 base, with 16 bases left between them. The CDR3 sequence is 17 residues long. CDR3 coding DNA: TGTGCCAGCAGTGAAGTAGGATCCGGGTGGCGGAACACTGAAGCTTTCTTT. It codes for CASSEVGSGWRNTEAFF.

This clone was detected a few times. The chain is built from TRBV5-1 and TRBJ2-1; 7 bases agree with TRBD2. Germline CDR1 is SGHRS and CDR2 is YFSETQ. The CDR3 loop spans 15 amino acids. The V gene end was trimmed by 1 base and the J gene end by 9 bases; junction bases not matched to a gene: 10. The CDR3 loop is CASSLFQGGYGEQFF. CDR3 nucleotides: TGCGCCAGCAGCTTGTTTCAGGGAGGGTACGGTGAGCAGTTCTTC.

J is TRBJ2-1 and V is TRBV28; 10 positions agree with TRBD1. The ends lost 8 bases at V and 9 bases at J; junction bases unmatched: 10. The CDR3 is made up of 14 amino acids. CDR1 and CDR2 (germline): MDHEN, SYDVKM. The chain's CDR3 is CASLPGTGVSEQFF. The CDR3 DNA follows: TGTGCCAGCTTGCCCGGGACAGGGGTGAGTGAGCAGTTCTTC.

The chain recombines TRBV7-8 with TRBJ1-4; 7 nucleotides align to TRBD1. The CDR3 spans 15 residues. The V gene's germline CDR1 is SGHVS and CDR2 FQNEAQ. V trimming: 5 bases; J trimming: 7 bases; junction bases outside the gene matches: 10. The CDR3, as DNA: TGTGCCAGCAGCAGACAGACAGGGCATACTGAAAAACTGTTTTTT. Protein: CASSRQTGHTEKLFF.

The DNA for the CDR3 is TGCGCCAGCAGCACCTCGACTAGCCTTGATGTTGGCGAGCAGTACTTC. Protein: CASSTSTSLDVGEQYF. This chain links TRBV5-1 with TRBJ2-7; 7 bases are shared with TRBD2. Trimming removed 4 bases from V and 6 bases from J; junction bases left unmatched: 16. The CDR3 is 16 amino acids. Germline loops: CDR1 SGHRS, CDR2 YFSETQ.

This clone came up once. The chain couples TRBV4-2 to TRBJ1-1, with 8 bases identical to TRBD1. Germline V gives CDR1 LGHNA, CDR2 YNFKEQ. Losses at the gene ends were 4 bases for V and 1 base for J; bases not matched to a gene: 5. The CDR3 is made up of 15 amino acids. The DNA for the CDR3 is TGTGCCAGCAGCCTCCGGGACAGGCCGAACACTGAAGCTTTCTTT. Amino acid sequence: CASSLRDRPNTEAFF.